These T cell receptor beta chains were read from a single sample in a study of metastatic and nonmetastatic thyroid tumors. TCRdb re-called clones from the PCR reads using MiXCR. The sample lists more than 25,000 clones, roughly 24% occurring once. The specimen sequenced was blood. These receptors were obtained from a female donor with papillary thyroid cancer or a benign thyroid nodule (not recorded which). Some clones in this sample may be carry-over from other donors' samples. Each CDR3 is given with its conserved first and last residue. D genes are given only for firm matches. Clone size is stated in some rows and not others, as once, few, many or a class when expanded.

DNA: TGTGCCAGCAGCCTAGGTGACAATGAGCAGTTCTTC
CDR3: CASSLGDNEQFF
V: TRBV11-3
D: -
J: TRBJ2-1
size: many

DNA: TGTGCCAGCGGGGACAGTTCCACAGATACGCAGTATTTT
CDR3: CASGDSSTDTQYF
V: TRBV7-3
D: TRBD1
J: TRBJ2-3
size: many

DNA: TGTTCCAGCAGCCTCGCTTTAGACAATGAGCAGTTCTTC
CDR3: CSSSLALDNEQFF
V: TRBV4-2
D: -
J: TRBJ2-1
size: -

DNA: TGTGCCAGCAGAAGGGACAGGCGCTCCTACGAGCAGTACTTC
CDR3: CASRRDRRSYEQYF
V: TRBV7-2
D: TRBD1
J: TRBJ2-7
size: -

DNA: TGTGTCAGCTCAAAACGGGAAAGCTCCTATAATTCGCCCCTCCACTTT
CDR3: CVSSKRESSYNSPLHF
V: TRBV18
D: -
J: TRBJ1-6
size: -

DNA: TGTGCCAGCAGTTACACTCGGTATCAGGAGCAGTACTTC
CDR3: CASSYTRYQEQYF
V: TRBV6-5
D: -
J: TRBJ2-7
size: medium-sized

DNA: TGTGCCAGCAGCCACAGACTAGCGGGAGGGCCTTATACGCAGTATTTT
CDR3: CASSHRLAGGPYTQYF
V: TRBV6-1
D: TRBD2
J: TRBJ2-3
size: few

DNA: TGTGCCAGCAGTTTATCAGCCCACCTCAATGAGCAGTTCTTC
CDR3: CASSLSAHLNEQFF
V: TRBV27
D: -
J: TRBJ2-1
size: medium-sized

DNA: TGTGCCAGCAGCTTAATGGCAGGGGGGGAGACCCAGTACTTC
CDR3: CASSLMAGGETQYF
V: TRBV5-4
D: -
J: TRBJ2-5
size: few

DNA: TGTGCCATCAGTGAGTCACGAGACATGAACACTGAAGCTTTCTTT
CDR3: CAISESRDMNTEAFF
V: TRBV10-3
D: -
J: TRBJ1-1
size: many

DNA: TGTGCCAGCAGTTTGACGGGAGAGTACAATGAGCAGTTCTTC
CDR3: CASSLTGEYNEQFF
V: TRBV28
D: -
J: TRBJ2-1
size: -

DNA: TGTGCCAGCAGCAACATGATGAACACTGAAGCTTTCTTT
CDR3: CASSNMMNTEAFF
V: TRBV25-1
D: -
J: TRBJ1-1
size: -

DNA: TGTGCCAGCAGTTTGGGGGAGAGTGGTGAGCTGTTCTTC
CDR3: CASSLGESGELFF
V: TRBV12-3/TRBV12-4
D: -
J: TRBJ2-1
size: -

DNA: TGTGCCTGGAGCAGCCGGACAGGGAGAGGTGAAAAACTGTTTTTT
CDR3: CAWSSRTGRGEKLFF
V: TRBV30
D: TRBD1
J: TRBJ1-4
size: -

DNA: TGTGCCAGCTCACCGGCCGGGACAGGGTTTTACACCGGGGAGCTGTTTTTT
CDR3: CASSPAGTGFYTGELFF
V: TRBV18
D: TRBD1
J: TRBJ2-2
size: many

DNA: TGTGCCAGCAGCTTAGATAGAATAATGAACACTGAAGCTTTCTTT
CDR3: CASSLDRIMNTEAFF
V: TRBV7-8
D: -
J: TRBJ1-1
size: -

DNA: TGTGCCACCAGTGATCACCTAGCGGGAGAGGACGAGCAGTACTTC
CDR3: CATSDHLAGEDEQYF
V: TRBV24-1
D: TRBD2
J: TRBJ2-7
size: few

DNA: TGTGCCAGCAGTTTTCCGGGCCGGGCGAGGGGATATGGCTACACCTTC
CDR3: CASSFPGRARGYGYTF
V: TRBV28
D: -
J: TRBJ1-2
size: few

DNA: TGTGCCAGCAGTGGAGGGCTGGTACAGGTTGGGGGAGGAAACATTCAGTACTTC
CDR3: CASSGGLVQVGGGNIQYF
V: TRBV2
D: -
J: TRBJ2-4
size: -

DNA: TGCGCCAGCAGCTTGGGCGCTACGAACACCGGGGAGCTGTTTTTT
CDR3: CASSLGATNTGELFF
V: TRBV5-1
D: -
J: TRBJ2-2
size: -

DNA: TGTGCCAGCAGTTTAGGACTAGCGGGCACCGGGGAGCTGTTTTTT
CDR3: CASSLGLAGTGELFF
V: TRBV28
D: TRBD2
J: TRBJ2-2
size: medium-sized

DNA: TGCAGTGCTCCCTCCAGGGCTAGCGGGACAACAGATACGCAGTATTTT
CDR3: CSAPSRASGTTDTQYF
V: TRBV20-1
D: TRBD2
J: TRBJ2-3
size: -

DNA: TGTGCCAGCAGCGTAGGGGGGAGGGGAACCGGGGAGCTGTTTTTT
CDR3: CASSVGGRGTGELFF
V: TRBV9
D: TRBD2
J: TRBJ2-2
size: many

DNA: TGCAGTGCTAGAGGTGGGGGCGGTGAGCTGTTTTTT
CDR3: CSARGGGGELFF
V: TRBV20-1
D: -
J: TRBJ2-2
size: -